The 32 T cell receptor beta chains reported below all come from one sample, sequenced in a study of T-cell memory formation after mild COVID-19. From the 5' RACE reads, TCRdb called clonotypes with MiXCR, one entry per CDR3 protein. Of about 140,000 distinct CDR3 sequences in the sample, more than 13% were seen once. Input material: PBMCs or a T cell subset sorted from them (not recorded which). The receptors here all came from an adult woman who had mild COVID-19 (a few samples of this study predate the infection). Cell type and time point are not known.

This clonotype was detected only a few times. The rearrangement joins TRBV7-9 to TRBJ2-7; D not certain. The CDR3 is 14 residues long. The V end lost 1 base, the J end lost 4 bases, and 11 bases lay between the germline ends. CDR1 is SEHNR, CDR2 FQNEAQ, per germline (reference sequence). The CDR3 sequence: CASSLDIVKYEQYF. The CDR3 coding sequence is TGTGCCAGCAGCTTAGATATAGTCAAATACGAGCAGTACTTC.

This clonotype has at least ten counts. The V and J genes are TRBV24-1 and TRBJ2-1, with D tentatively TRBD1 (6 bases). CDR1 KGHDR and CDR2 SFDVKD come from the germline V gene. CDR3 size: 16 residues. Trimming cost V 2 bases and J 2 bases, with 12 bases left between them. This CDR3 is CATSDSDKGAYNEQFF. DNA for the CDR3: TGTGCCACCAGTGATTCGGACAAGGGGGCCTACAATGAGCAGTTCTTC.

The chain recombines TRBV6-5 with TRBJ2-7, with 8 bases fitting TRBD2. Germline loops: CDR1 MNHEY, CDR2 SVGAGI. The V segment lost 2 bases and the J segment 2 bases; nucleotides outside the gene matches: 5. This CDR3 comprises 15 residues. Here the CDR3 DNA reads TGTGCCAGCAGTTACAACGGACTAGCAACCTACGAGCAGTACTTC. Translating gives CASSYNGLATYEQYF.

This clonotype was picked up many times. This rearrangement joins TRBV6-5 to TRBJ2-3, with TRBD1 matching 8 bases. This CDR3 comprises 16 residues. Germline CDR1 is MNHEY and CDR2 is SVGAGI. The V segment lost 6 bases and the J segment 1 base; nucleotides outside the gene matches: 9. The CDR3 is CASRDRAMAGTDTQYF. Here the CDR3 DNA reads TGTGCCAGCAGGGACAGGGCGATGGCCGGCACAGATACGCAGTATTTT.

The sample holds a few counts of this clonotype. The chain links TRBV29-1 to TRBJ2-1; 9 nucleotides align to TRBD1. The length of the CDR3 is 17 residues. Germline loops: CDR1 SQVTM, CDR2 ANQGSEA. V trimming: 6 bases; J trimming: 6 bases; junction bases outside the gene matches: 18. The CDR3 spells CSVGGQGSMRLGNEQFF. CDR3 sequence (DNA): TGCAGCGTGGGGGGACAGGGCTCAATGAGGTTAGGCAATGAGCAGTTCTTC.

This chain connects TRBV7-6 to TRBJ2-3; no reliable D call. Germline CDR1 reads SGHVS; CDR2 reads FNYEAQ. The CDR3 is 14 residues long. V lost 5 bases to trimming and J lost 6 bases, with 15 bases between them. The CDR3 DNA sequence: TGTGCCAGCAGCCTTGGGTTGGCGACGGATACGCAGTATTTT. Protein sequence: CASSLGLATDTQYF.

V gene TRBV5-1 combines with J gene TRBJ2-5, with a tentative D call TRBD2 (5 bases). Germline-derived CDR1 and CDR2 are SGHRS and YFSETQ. This CDR3 comprises 16 residues. V lost 0 bases and J lost 2, with 14 bases in between. CDR3 residues: CASSLGEWAHQETQYF. CDR3 coding DNA: TGCGCCAGCAGCTTGGGGGAGTGGGCCCATCAAGAGACCCAGTACTTC.

This clonotype has a handful of counts. This sequence joins TRBV9 and TRBJ2-3, with D perhaps TRBD1 (6 bases). CDR1 and CDR2 (germline): SGDLS, YYNGEE. The CDR3 is 14 amino acids. V lost 0 bases and J 7 bases, leaving 12 bases between the germline ends. CDR3: CASSVDRGQNTQYF. CDR3 DNA: TGTGCCAGCAGCGTAGACCGGGGACAAAATACGCAGTATTTT.

In this sample, this clonotype turned up many times. The V and J genes are TRBV29-1 and TRBJ2-1; 11 bases are shared with TRBD2. Germline-derived CDR1 and CDR2 are SQVTM and ANQGSEA. With 0 bases clipped from V and 10 bases from J, the junction kept 14 bases outside the gene matches. This CDR3 contains 17 residues. The CDR3 loop is CSVEDSSGTSGLAEQFF. DNA of the CDR3: TGCAGCGTTGAAGATTCGTCGGGGACTAGCGGACTTGCGGAGCAGTTCTTC.

This clonotype was recorded a few times. The V and J genes are TRBV9 and TRBJ2-7, with a possible D match to TRBD2 (5 bases). Germline assignment: CDR1 SGDLS and CDR2 YYNGEE. The CDR3 is made up of 14 amino acids. Trimming shortened V by 0 bases and J by 7 bases, and 14 bases separated the two germline ends. The CDR3 coding sequence is TGTGCCAGCAGCGTAGGAGGAGGAGCGCGGGAGCAGTACTTC. Its protein product is CASSVGGGAREQYF.

This clonotype showed up just a few times. The chain couples TRBV9 to TRBJ2-7, with 7 bases matching TRBD1. V was clipped by 4 bases and J by 3 bases; unmatched bases: 7. The length of the CDR3 is 14 residues. From germline, CDR1 is SGDLS and CDR2 YYNGEE. CDR3 region: CASSPTGDLYEQYF. CDR3 nucleotide sequence: TGTGCCAGCAGCCCTACAGGGGACCTCTACGAGCAGTACTTC. Drawing the rest from reference TRBV9 and TRBJ2-7, the complete variable domain is DSGVTQTPKHLITATGQRVTLRCSPRSGDLSVYWYQQSLDQGLQFLIQYYNGEERAKGNILERFSAQQFPDLHSELNLSSLELGDSALYFCASSPTGDLYEQYFGPGTRLTVT.

This clonotype was found a few times. The gene calls are TRBV7-8 and TRBJ2-4; 9 bases map to TRBD1. Germline CDR1 SGHVS, CDR2 FQNEAQ. With 4 bases clipped from V and 6 bases from J, the junction kept 4 bases outside the gene matches. The CDR3 is made up of 14 amino acids. CDR3 DNA sequence: TGTGCCAGCAGCTCCCGACAGGGGGGAAACATTCAGTACTTC. Residues: CASSSRQGGNIQYF.

This clonotype appeared many times. The V and J genes are TRBV4-2 and TRBJ1-2; no firm D call. V dropped 0 bases and J dropped 5 bases, with 16 bases sitting between them. The length of the CDR3 is 16 residues. Germline loops: CDR1 LGHNA, CDR2 YNFKEQ. The CDR3 DNA sequence: TGTGCCAGCAGCCAAGATGACGGGGAGCGTTTATATGGCTACACCTTC. It translates to CASSQDDGERLYGYTF.

The chain carries TRBV12-3 or TRBV12-4 and TRBJ1-2, with D unclear. V shed 7 bases and J shed 6 bases, with 15 bases lying between them. This CDR3 comprises 13 residues. This CDR3 reads CASNDDTFDGYTF. CDR3 DNA: TGTGCCAGCAACGACGACACTTTCGATGGCTACACCTTC.

The chain is built from TRBV2 and TRBJ2-3; a weak D match, TRBD1 (6 bases). The CDR3 has 15 amino acids. Trimming took 7 bases from V and 1 from J, leaving 15 bases between them. CDR1 is SNHLY and CDR2 is FYNNEI in the germline V gene. CDR3 region: CASTPGVAGTDTQYF. The DNA of the CDR3 is TGTGCCAGCACCCCAGGGGTGGCAGGCACAGATACGCAGTATTTT.

In its sample, this clonotype was seen a few times. The gene calls are TRBV21-1 and TRBJ2-3; TRBD2, the table's D call, was not compared with the DNA. TRBV21-1 is given as a pseudogene. This CDR3 region has 18 residues. CDR3 bases: TGTGCCAGCAGCAAAGATCTGCGACTAGCGGTCAGCACAGATACGCAGTATTTT. It encodes CASSKDLRLAVSTDTQYF.

The CDR3 spells CASSPGPDGAIAQFF. CDR3 coding DNA: TGTGCCAGCTCACCGGGTCCCGACGGGGCAATCGCGCAGTTCTTC. V is TRBV18 and J is TRBJ2-1; D is perhaps TRBD1 or TRBD2 (5 bases each). The CDR3 is made up of 15 amino acids. Germline V gene sequence: CDR1 KGHSH, CDR2 LQKENI. Trimming stripped 3 bases from V and 12 bases from J, with 21 bases between. Full variable domain (remainder filled in from reference TRBV18 and TRBJ2-1): NAGVMQNPRHLVRRRGQEARLRCSPMKGHSHVYWYRQLPEEGLKFMVYLQKENIIDESGMPKERFSAEFPKEGPSILRIQQVVRGDSAAYFCASSPGPDGAIAQFFGPGTRLTVL.

As DNA, the CDR3 is TGTGCCAGCAGTTATGGACAGATTGACGGAGAGACCCAGTACTTC. As protein: CASSYGQIDGETQYF. The V gene is TRBV12-3 or TRBV12-4, the J gene TRBJ2-5, with D maybe TRBD1 (6 bases). This CDR3 is built from 15 residues. V lost 4 bases and J 4 bases, leaving 16 bases between the germline ends.

This clonotype was detected many times. The chain recombines TRBV7-2 with TRBJ2-1, with 9 nucleotides matching TRBD2. CDR3 size: 15 residues. Germline CDR1 reads SGHTA; CDR2 reads FQGNSA. After removal of 6 bases from V and 4 bases from J, the junction contained 7 bases not matched to a gene. CDR3 sequence: CASRPSGAVYNEQFF. In DNA form, the CDR3 reads TGTGCCAGCAGACCTAGCGGGGCAGTGTACAATGAGCAGTTCTTC.

This clonotype occurred many times. The gene calls are TRBV5-1 and TRBJ2-1; 15 bases match TRBD2. Germline V gene data show CDR1 as SGHRS and CDR2 as YFSETQ. The CDR3 consists of 16 residues. The junction had 3 bases not matched to a gene; V was cut back by 2 bases and J by 6 bases. Here the CDR3 reads CASSLGLAGGANEQFF. The CDR3 region has the DNA TGCGCCAGCAGCTTAGGACTAGCGGGAGGGGCCAATGAGCAGTTCTTC.

This clonotype was detected a few times. The chain recombines TRBV9 with TRBJ2-7, with D possibly matching TRBD1 (6 bases). The CDR3 length is 15 residues. The germline gives CDR1 SGDLS, CDR2 YYNGEE. The V gene lost 4 bases and the J gene lost 0 bases, with 14 bases spanning the gap. The CDR3 DNA reads TGTGCCAGCAGCCCTTTCGGCAGGGGCTCCTACGAGCAGTACTTC. The encoded protein is CASSPFGRGSYEQYF.

This clonotype has only a few counts. The V gene is TRBV7-9, the J gene TRBJ2-2; tentatively, D is TRBD2 (5 bases). Germline loops: CDR1 SEHNR, CDR2 FQNEAQ (reference sequence). V gave up 2 bases and J gave up 4 bases, with 11 bases separating them. CDR3 size: 15 residues. The CDR3 is CASSLRLPFTGELFF. Written as DNA, the CDR3 is TGTGCCAGCAGCTTAAGACTACCGTTCACCGGGGAGCTGTTTTTT.

This sequence joins TRBV27 and TRBJ2-7, with TRBD1 identical over 7 bases. Germline CDR1 is MNHEY and CDR2 is SMNVEV (reference sequence). This CDR3 has 13 amino acids. The junction had 5 bases not matched to a gene; V was cut back by 5 bases and J by 4 bases. The CDR3 sequence: CASSRRGLYEQYF. The CDR3 DNA reads TGTGCCAGCAGTCGAAGGGGGCTTTACGAGCAGTACTTC.

This clonotype appeared many times. The J gene is TRBJ2-1, the V gene TRBV20-1; TRBD2 agrees at 9 bases. CDR1 DFQATT and CDR2 SNEGSKA come from the germline V gene (reference sequence). V dropped 6 bases and J dropped 6; count of bases not matched to a gene: 6. The CDR3 consists of 13 residues. This CDR3 reads CSAMGLAPNEQFF. For the CDR3, the DNA is TGCAGTGCGATGGGACTAGCTCCCAATGAGCAGTTCTTC.

J is TRBJ2-1 and V is TRBV24-1, with D uncertain. Per the germline V gene, CDR1 is KGHDR and CDR2 is SFDVKD. The CDR3 runs to 13 residues. The germline V and J ends were trimmed by 4 bases and 9 bases, with 12 bases remaining between them. The CDR3 DNA reads as TGTGCCACCAGTGAAGCCGGGTGGGGTGAGCAGTTCTTC. This gives the protein CATSEAGWGEQFF.

This clonotype has at least ten counts. The chain combines TRBV27 with TRBJ2-1; the D is unclear. Trimming took 3 bases from V and 5 from J, leaving 11 bases between them. The germline CDR1 and CDR2 sequences are MNHEY and SMNVEV (reference sequence). The CDR3 is made up of 14 amino acids. CDR3 in amino acids: CASSLYPIHNEQFF. The CDR3 DNA follows: TGTGCCAGCAGTTTGTACCCAATCCACAATGAGCAGTTCTTC.

This clonotype came up many times. V and J are TRBV6-1 and TRBJ2-5, with TRBD2 identical over 9 bases. Trimming removed 0 bases from V and 2 bases from J; junction bases left unmatched: 1. The germline V gene encodes CDR1 MNHNS and CDR2 SASEGT. The CDR3 is made up of 15 amino acids. The CDR3 DNA is TGTGCCAGCAGTGAAGCTAGCGGGGGACAAGAGACCCAGTACTTC. Translated: CASSEASGGQETQYF.

A few counts support this clonotype. The gene calls are TRBV7-9 and TRBJ2-2, with D perhaps TRBD2 (5 bases). The V gene lost 11 bases and the J gene lost 2 bases, with 18 bases spanning the gap. This CDR3 has 15 residues. Germline V gene data show CDR1 as SEHNR and CDR2 as FQNEAQ (reference sequence). The CDR3 DNA reads as TGTGCCGGCCCCTCCGGCGGGCCTAACACCGGGGAGCTGTTTTTT. Its translation is CAGPSGGPNTGELFF.

The chain joins TRBV4-1 to TRBJ1-6, with D uncertain. CDR1 and CDR2 (germline): MGHRA, YSYEKL. Between the trimmed V and J ends, which lost 2 bases and 7 bases, there was a span of 15 bases. This CDR3 spans 16 amino acids. The CDR3 bases are TGCGCCAGCAGCCAAATTAGATACAGAGAGAATTCACCCCTCCACTTT. Translated, it gives CASSQIRYRENSPLHF.

This clonotype was seen more than once but under ten times. The genes are TRBV15 and TRBJ2-3, with D hard to call. The germline CDR1 and CDR2 sequences are LNHNV and YYDKDF (reference sequence). The V end lost 1 base, the J end lost 5 bases, and 4 bases lay between the germline ends. The CDR3 spans 12 residues. CDR3 protein: CATSRGGDTQYF. The CDR3 nucleotides are TGTGCCACCAGCAGAGGGGGAGATACGCAGTATTTT.

In its sample, this clonotype was seen many times. J is TRBJ2-7 and V is TRBV7-2, with 7 bases that match TRBD1. V was clipped by 3 bases and J by 3 bases; unmatched bases: 8. Germline V CDR1 and CDR2: SGHTA, FQGNSA. The CDR3 consists of 15 residues. CDR3 bases: TGTGCCAGCAGCTTTGACAGGGTGGGTCGCTACGAGCAGTACTTC. Translating it yields CASSFDRVGRYEQYF.

This clonotype was seen a few times. This chain connects TRBV18 to TRBJ2-7; D might be TRBD2 (6 bases). V shed 5 bases and J shed 6 bases, with 14 bases lying between them. Germline CDR1 reads KGHSH; CDR2 reads LQKENI. CDR3 length: 13 amino acids. CDR3 coding DNA: TGTGCCAGCTCAATTACACGGGGAGGCGAGCAGTACTTC. This codes for CASSITRGGEQYF.